This T cell receptor (beta chain) originates from a study of CD8+ T cells in alopecia areata. Study-wide results and caveats: Mice showed clearer TCR sharing than patients did, a gap that was possibly HLA-related. Higher clonality than in normal scalp was seen in lesional scalp, especially alopecia totalis/universalis.

Following extraction, RNA underwent reverse transcription to cDNA, which served as the sequencing template. Generated by immunoSEQ multiplex PCR, the TCRdb table keeps only in-frame clones and is missing some. Of fewer than 150,000 clones listed, 35% to 40% are singletons. Lesional scalp punch biopsies and peripheral blood came from alopecia areata patients. The CDR3 totals 13 residues. V shed 4 bases and J shed 1 base, with 10 bases lying between them. CDR1 is SQVTM, CDR2 ANQGSEA, per germline. Comments on this clone: No antigen is known for it.

Sequenced material: CD4+ T cells sorted from blood. This TCR came from a human donor with alopecia areata. This sequence joins TRBV29-1 and TRBJ1-2; D uncertain. The CDR3 sequence: CSVGQQINYGYTF. DNA for the CDR3: TGCAGCGTTGGGCAGCAAATTAACTATGGCTACACCTTC.